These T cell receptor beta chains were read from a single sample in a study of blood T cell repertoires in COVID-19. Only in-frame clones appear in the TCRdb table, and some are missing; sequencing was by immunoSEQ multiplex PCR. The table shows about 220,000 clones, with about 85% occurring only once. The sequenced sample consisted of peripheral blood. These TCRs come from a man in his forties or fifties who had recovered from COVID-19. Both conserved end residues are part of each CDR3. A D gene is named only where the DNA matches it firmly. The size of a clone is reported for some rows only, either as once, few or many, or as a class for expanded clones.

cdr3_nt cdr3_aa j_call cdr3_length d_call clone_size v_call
TGTGCCAGTAGAACCGGGACAGGGGGCCGGGGTCCCCAGCATTTT CASRTGTGGRGPQHF TRBJ1-5 15 TRBD1 . TRBV19
TGTGCCATCAGCAATGGACAGGGCGCCTACGAGCAGTACTTC CAISNGQGAYEQYF TRBJ2-7 14 TRBD1 . TRBV10-3
TGTGCCAGCAGCCGGACAGGGATTAGGACCGGGGAGCTGTTTTTT CASSRTGIRTGELFF TRBJ2-2 15 TRBD1 . TRBV6-5
TGTGCCAGCAGCCCGGGGGCGGGACTAGCGGGAGGATTCGCCTACGAGCAGTACTTC CASSPGAGLAGGFAYEQYF TRBJ2-7 19 TRBD2 . TRBV27
TGTGCCATCAGTATACCGACAGGGTGGTCAGAGACCCAGTACTTC CAISIPTGWSETQYF TRBJ2-5 15 TRBD1 . TRBV10-3
TGTGCCAGCAGGTCGACAGATCAGACCCAGTACTTC CASRSTDQTQYF TRBJ2-5 12 . . TRBV6-6
TGTGCCAGCAGTTTGGCGGGCACTGAGCAGTTCTTC CASSLAGTEQFF TRBJ2-1 12 . . TRBV28
TGTGCCAGTAGTATATGGGCTGACGGTGGAGAGCAGTACTTC CASSIWADGGEQYF TRBJ2-7 14 . . TRBV19
TGTGCCAGCAGTGCCCCCGGGGGGCCCTCCTACGAGCAGTACTTC CASSAPGGPSYEQYF TRBJ2-7 15 . . TRBV27
TGCGCCAGCAGCCTCGACACGTCAACCGGGGAGCTGTTTTTT CASSLDTSTGELFF TRBJ2-2 14 . . TRBV5-1
TGCAGCGTCAGACAGGGAGTGAACACTGAAGCTTTCTTT CSVRQGVNTEAFF TRBJ1-1 13 TRBD1 few TRBV29-1
TGTGCCAGCAGACTGGACAGGGGGTTCTCCTACGAGCAGTACTTC CASRLDRGFSYEQYF TRBJ2-7 15 TRBD1 . TRBV6-5
TGTGCCATCAGTGAGTCGGCGGAGCTCAATGAGCAGTTCTTC CAISESAELNEQFF TRBJ2-1 14 . . TRBV10-3
TGTGCCAGCAGCTCCCTCTCTAGCGGCCGGGGGACCGGGGAGCTGTTTTTT CASSSLSSGRGTGELFF TRBJ2-2 17 TRBD2 . TRBV7-6
TGCGCCAGCAGCCAAGGACTAGCGGAAGCCTACGAGCAGTACTTC CASSQGLAEAYEQYF TRBJ2-7 15 TRBD2 . TRBV4-1
TGCAGCGTTGAGGGACTAGCGGAGAGCTCCTACGAGCAGTACTTC CSVEGLAESSYEQYF TRBJ2-7 15 TRBD2 . TRBV29-1
TGTGCCAGTACCCGGGACTTAACTCAGCAGCCCCAGCATTTT CASTRDLTQQPQHF TRBJ1-5 14 . . TRBV19
TGTGCCAGCAGTGACTCGAAGGGGACCGGGGAGCTGTTTTTT CASSDSKGTGELFF TRBJ2-2 14 . . TRBV6-4
TGTGCCAGCAGCGTAGCTAGCGGGCGTTATCTGAATGAGCAGTTCTTC CASSVASGRYLNEQFF TRBJ2-1 16 TRBD2 . TRBV9
TGTGCCAGCAGCTTATTACTCCCTATTTCCGGGGAGCTGTTTTTT CASSLLLPISGELFF TRBJ2-2 15 . . TRBV7-9
TGTGCCAGTAGTATTAGGTCGGTAGGGGGCAGGACCCGCACCGGGGAGCTGTTTTTT CASSIRSVGGRTRTGELFF TRBJ2-2 19 TRBD1 once TRBV19
TGTGCCTGGAGTGTACGTAGCGGCCAAGATACGCAGTATTTT CAWSVRSGQDTQYF TRBJ2-3 14 . once TRBV30
TGCAGTGCTAGAGGAGATGAGACCCAGTACTTC CSARGDETQYF TRBJ2-5 11 . . TRBV20-1
TGTGCCAGCAGCTTGGGACAGAGGTACGAGCAGTACTTC CASSLGQRYEQYF TRBJ2-7 13 TRBD1 . TRBV9
TGTGCCAGCAGTTTATCGGGACAAAGAACTGAAGCTTTCTTT CASSLSGQRTEAFF TRBJ1-1 14 . . TRBV27
TGTGCCAGCAGCTTAAGATGGCCCAGCGGACCAGACTTTGAGCAGTTCTTC CASSLRWPSGPDFEQFF TRBJ2-1 17 . . TRBV11-2
TGTGCCAGCAGTCAGGGCAGTGGCGCTTTCTTT CASSQGSGAFF TRBJ1-1 11 . . TRBV6-2/TRBV6-3
TGTGCCAGCAGCAATAGTGCGGGGGTGAGCTCCTACGAGCAGTACTTC CASSNSAGVSSYEQYF TRBJ2-7 16 . . TRBV21-1
TGTGCCAGCAGCTTCGGTTACAATGAGCAGTTCTTC CASSFGYNEQFF TRBJ2-1 12 . . TRBV11-3
TGTGCCATCAGTGAGTCTGTCGTGCGCAGGCGTACTGGAAACACTGAAGCTTTCTTT CAISESVVRRRTGNTEAFF TRBJ1-1 19 . . TRBV10-3
TGTGCCAGCATCAGGGGGTCGGAAGCTTTCTTT CASIRGSEAFF TRBJ1-1 11 TRBD1 . TRBV6-5
TGTGCCAGCAAACTCCGGGACAGCGTTAATGAGCAGTTCTTC CASKLRDSVNEQFF TRBJ2-1 14 TRBD1 . TRBV27
TGTGCCAGCTCACCCAACCGGGGTGAAAAACTGTTTTTT CASSPNRGEKLFF TRBJ1-4 13 . . TRBV18
TGTGCCAGCAGTGAAACCCAGGGGGCTGGAGAGACCCAGTACTTC CASSETQGAGETQYF TRBJ2-5 15 TRBD1 . TRBV6-1
TGCGCCAGCAGCCAAGATGGGGGGGGAAGGGGTGAAAAACTGTTTTTT CASSQDGGGRGEKLFF TRBJ1-4 16 . . TRBV4-1
TGTGCCACCAGCAGAGATCTAGACCGGGACAGGGGGTACGAGCAGTACTTC CATSRDLDRDRGYEQYF TRBJ2-7 17 TRBD1 . TRBV15
TGCGCCAGCAGCCAGGGACAGGGACCCTTACGCTACGAGCAGTACTTC CASSQGQGPLRYEQYF TRBJ2-7 16 TRBD1 . TRBV5-1
TGTGCCAGCAGTTACCAGGGGGCCAGCTATAATTCACCCCTCCACTTT CASSYQGASYNSPLHF TRBJ1-6 16 TRBD1 . TRBV6-6
TGTGCCAGTAGTATCCGAGGGCGCGAGTCCTACGAGCAGTACTTC CASSIRGRESYEQYF TRBJ2-7 15 . . TRBV19